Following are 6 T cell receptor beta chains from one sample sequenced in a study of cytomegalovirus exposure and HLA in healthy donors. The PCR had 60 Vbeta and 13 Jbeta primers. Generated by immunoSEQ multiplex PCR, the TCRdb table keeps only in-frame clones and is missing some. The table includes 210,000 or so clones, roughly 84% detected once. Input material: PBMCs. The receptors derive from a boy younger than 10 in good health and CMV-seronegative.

The chain's CDR3 is CSARGGLRAHEQYF. The CDR3 DNA follows: TGCAGCGCCCGCGGGGGGTTGAGAGCCCACGAGCAGTACTTC. The J gene is TRBJ2-7, the V gene TRBV29-1, with 8 bases that match TRBD2. The CDR3 totals 14 residues. Germline V gene lookup returns CDR1 SQVTM and CDR2 ANQGSEA. The J segment lost 5 bases and the V segment lost 7 bases, leaving 13 bases of the junction unmatched.

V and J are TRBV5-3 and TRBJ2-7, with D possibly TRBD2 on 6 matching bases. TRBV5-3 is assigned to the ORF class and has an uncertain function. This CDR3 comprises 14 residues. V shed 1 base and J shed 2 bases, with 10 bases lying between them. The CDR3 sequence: CARSLWAGTYEQYF. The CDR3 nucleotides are TGTGCCAGAAGCTTGTGGGCGGGGACCTACGAGCAGTACTTC.

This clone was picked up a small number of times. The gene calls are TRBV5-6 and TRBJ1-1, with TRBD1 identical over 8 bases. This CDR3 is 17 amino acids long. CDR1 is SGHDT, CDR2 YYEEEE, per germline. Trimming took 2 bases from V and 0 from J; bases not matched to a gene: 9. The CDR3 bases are TGTGCCAGCAGCTTTACCCAGGGGGCCAAAATGAACACTGAAGCTTTCTTT. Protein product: CASSFTQGAKMNTEAFF.

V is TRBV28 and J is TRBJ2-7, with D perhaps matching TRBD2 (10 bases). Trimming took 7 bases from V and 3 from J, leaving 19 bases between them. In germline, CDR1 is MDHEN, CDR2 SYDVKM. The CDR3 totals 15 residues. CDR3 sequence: CASIGQGTSVYEQYF. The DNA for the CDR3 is TGTGCCAGCATTGGACAGGGGACTAGCGTCTACGAGCAGTACTTC.

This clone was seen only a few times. Written as DNA, the CDR3 is TGTGCCAGCAGGCTCACAGGGACCGGTTCGGGCGAGCAGTACTTC. This translates into CASRLTGTGSGEQYF. J is TRBJ2-7 and V is TRBV27, with D tentatively TRBD1 (6 bases). With 6 bases removed from V and 6 bases from J, the gap between germline ends came to 21 bases. Germline CDR1 and CDR2: MNHEY and SMNVEV (reference sequence). The CDR3 totals 15 residues.

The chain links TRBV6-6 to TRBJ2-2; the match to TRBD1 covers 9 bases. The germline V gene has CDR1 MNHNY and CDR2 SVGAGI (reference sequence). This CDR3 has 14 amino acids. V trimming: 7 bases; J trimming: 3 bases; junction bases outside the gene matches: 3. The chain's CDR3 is CASKWDRDTGELFF. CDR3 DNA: TGTGCCAGCAAATGGGACAGGGACACCGGGGAGCTGTTTTTT.